These 8 T cell receptor beta chains were all obtained from the same sample, sequenced in a study of control samples from healthy donors and cancer patients. This table comes from immunoSEQ multiplex PCR, and its TCRdb copy is limited to in-frame clones, with some not included. The sample contains around 250,000 clones, 82% of which appear only once. Material for sequencing was PBMCs. Receptors originate from a woman aged 60-75 years with lung cancer.

This sequence joins TRBV18 and TRBJ2-5; 8 bases are shared with TRBD1. This CDR3 contains 14 residues. J gave up 5 bases and V 3 bases, and 5 bases lay outside the gene matches. The germline V gene has CDR1 KGHSH and CDR2 LQKENI. CDR3 sequence (DNA): TGTGCCAGCTCACCCTGGACAGGGTCGGAGACCCAGTACTTC. Translated, it gives CASSPWTGSETQYF.

The rearrangement joins TRBV15 to TRBJ1-4; D is ambiguous. Germline lookup yields CDR1 LNHNV and CDR2 YYDKDF (reference sequence). CDR3 size: 14 residues. The germline V and J ends were trimmed by 3 bases and 5 bases, with 10 bases remaining between them. DNA for the CDR3: TGTGCCACCAGCAGGAATTCGGAGAATGAAAAACTGTTTTTT. This translates into CATSRNSENEKLFF.

The rearrangement links TRBV10-3 to TRBJ1-2; the D is unclear. Per germline, CDR1 ENHRY and CDR2 SYGVKD. The CDR3 is made up of 14 amino acids. V shed 0 bases and J shed 8 bases, with 13 bases lying between them. This CDR3 is CAISESAGVGGYTF. CDR3 DNA: TGTGCCATCAGTGAGTCCGCGGGTGTAGGGGGCTACACCTTC.

The chain links TRBV27 to TRBJ1-2; D unclear. Trimming shortened V by 0 bases and J by 4 bases, and 9 bases separated the two germline ends. Germline CDR1 reads MNHEY; CDR2 reads SMNVEV (reference sequence). CDR3 length equals 14 residues. CDR3 in DNA: TGTGCCAGCAGTTTATCTCCAGGCTCCTATGGCTACACCTTC. The encoded protein is CASSLSPGSYGYTF.

The chain couples TRBV11-2 to TRBJ2-3, with D unclear. There are 15 residues in the CDR3. V was cut by 1 base and J by 2 bases, with 10 bases left in between. Per germline, CDR1 SGHAT and CDR2 FQNNGV. CDR3 sequence (DNA): TGTGCCAGCAGCTTAGCCCCGTCGGCCACAGATACGCAGTATTTT. It encodes CASSLAPSATDTQYF. Full variable domain (missing parts from reference TRBV11-2 and TRBJ2-3): EAGVAQSPRYKIIEKRQSVAFWCNPISGHATLYWYQQILGQGPKLLIQFQNNGVVDDSQLPKDRFSAERLKGVDSTLKIQPAKLEDSAVYLCASSLAPSATDTQYFGPGTRLTVL.

The DNA of the CDR3 is TGTGCAAGTCGCTTAGGGGGGACGATCAACGAGTTAGAAAGGGATGAGCAGTTCTTC. Its translation is CASRLGGTINELERDEQFF. The chain couples TRBV12-2 to TRBJ2-1. TRBV12-2 is flagged as a pseudogene. This CDR3 region has 19 residues.

This clone has just one count. The chain carries TRBV10-2 and TRBJ2-1; D remains unclear. CDR1 and CDR2 from the germline V gene are WSHSY and SAAADI. The ends were cut back, 6 bases at V and 6 bases at J, with 6 bases in the middle. The CDR3 extends over 11 amino acids. The CDR3 nucleotides read TGCGCCAGCAGCCCAGGCAATGAGCAGTTCTTC. Encoded protein: CASSPGNEQFF.

This clone was observed many times. The chain recombines TRBV27 with TRBJ2-2; the match to TRBD1 covers 8 bases. Trimming took 6 bases from V and 3 from J; bases not matched to a gene: 3. The length of the CDR3 is 14 residues. CDR1 MNHEY and CDR2 SMNVEV come from the germline V gene (reference sequence). The CDR3 DNA follows: TGTGCCAGCAGCGACAGGGGCGACACCGGGGAGCTGTTTTTT. Translated: CASSDRGDTGELFF.